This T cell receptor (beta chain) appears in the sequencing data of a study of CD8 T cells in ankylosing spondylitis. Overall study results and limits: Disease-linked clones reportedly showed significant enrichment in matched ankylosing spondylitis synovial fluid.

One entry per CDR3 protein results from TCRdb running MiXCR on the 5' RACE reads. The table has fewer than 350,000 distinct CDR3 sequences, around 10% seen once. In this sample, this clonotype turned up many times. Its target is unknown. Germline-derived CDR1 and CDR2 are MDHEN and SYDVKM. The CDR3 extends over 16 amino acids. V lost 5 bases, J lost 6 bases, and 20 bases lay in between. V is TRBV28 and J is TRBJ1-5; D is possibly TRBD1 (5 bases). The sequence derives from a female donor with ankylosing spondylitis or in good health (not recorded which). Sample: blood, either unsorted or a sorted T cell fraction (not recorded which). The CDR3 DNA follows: TGTGCCAGCAGTGAATCTCGGGAGGGGTGGGTTCAGCCCCAGCATTTT. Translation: CASSESREGWVQPQHF. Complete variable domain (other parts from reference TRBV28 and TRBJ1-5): DVKVTQSSRYLVKRTGEKVFLECVQDMDHENMFWYRQDPGLGLRLIYFSYDVKMKEKGDIPEGYSVSREKKERFSLILESASTNQTSMYLCASSESREGWVQPQHFGDGTRLSIL.